The entry below describes one TCR beta chain. Each participant's cohort was designated according to participant-reported clinical history. The data stem from a study of blood T cell repertoires in COVID-19. Study at large: Acute and convalescent COVID-19 specimens originated in the United States, Italy and Spain.

Original analysis: Using reference gene primer amplification, nucleated cell counts were estimated. Produced via immunoSEQ multiplex PCR; TCRdb's table is partial and in-frame only. For V, J and clone size, that table is used; D and trimming come from the DNA. In the table there are 180,000 or so clones, 70% to 85% of which are singletons. Material for sequencing was PBMCs or T cells enriched from blood (not recorded which). The sequence was collected from a man aged 45-65 years who had recovered from COVID-19.

As DNA, the CDR3 is TGTGCCAGCTCACTGGGACAGAAGAGCGGTGAAAAACTGTTTTTT. This translates into CASSLGQKSGEKLFF. V gene TRBV18 combines with J gene TRBJ1-4; 7 bases are shared with TRBD1. CDR1 KGHSH and CDR2 LQKENI come from the germline V gene. The CDR3 runs to 15 residues. V gave up 4 bases and J gave up 7 bases; unmatched junction bases: 9.